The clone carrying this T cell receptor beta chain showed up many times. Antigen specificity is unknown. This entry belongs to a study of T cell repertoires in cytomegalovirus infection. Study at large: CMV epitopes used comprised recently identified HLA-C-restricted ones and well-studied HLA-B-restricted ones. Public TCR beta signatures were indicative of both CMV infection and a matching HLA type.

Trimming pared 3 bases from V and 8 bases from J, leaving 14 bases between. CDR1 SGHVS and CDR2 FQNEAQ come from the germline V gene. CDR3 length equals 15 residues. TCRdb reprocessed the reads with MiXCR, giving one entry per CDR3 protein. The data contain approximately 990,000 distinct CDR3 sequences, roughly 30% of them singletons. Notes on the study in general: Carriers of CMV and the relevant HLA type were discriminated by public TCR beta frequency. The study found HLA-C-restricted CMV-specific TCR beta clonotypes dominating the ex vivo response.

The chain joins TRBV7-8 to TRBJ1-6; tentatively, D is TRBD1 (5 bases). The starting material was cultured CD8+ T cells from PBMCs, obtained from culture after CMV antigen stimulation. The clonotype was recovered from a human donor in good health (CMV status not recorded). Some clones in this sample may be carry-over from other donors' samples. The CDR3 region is CASSFEEGNYSPLHF. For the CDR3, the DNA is TGTGCCAGCAGCTTCGAAGAGGGGAACTATTCACCCCTCCACTTT.